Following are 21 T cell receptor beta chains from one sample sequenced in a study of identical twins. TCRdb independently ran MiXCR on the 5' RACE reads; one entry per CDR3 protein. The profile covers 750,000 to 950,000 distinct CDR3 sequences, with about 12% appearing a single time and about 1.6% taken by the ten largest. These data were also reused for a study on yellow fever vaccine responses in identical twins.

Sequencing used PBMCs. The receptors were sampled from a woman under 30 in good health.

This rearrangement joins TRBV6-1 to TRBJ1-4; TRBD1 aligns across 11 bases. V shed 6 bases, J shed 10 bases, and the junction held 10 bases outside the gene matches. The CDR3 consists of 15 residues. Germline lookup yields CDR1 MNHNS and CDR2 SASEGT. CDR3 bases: TGTGCCAGCAGCACCGCCGGACAGGGGGCGAGAAAACTGTTTTTT. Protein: CASSTAGQGARKLFF.

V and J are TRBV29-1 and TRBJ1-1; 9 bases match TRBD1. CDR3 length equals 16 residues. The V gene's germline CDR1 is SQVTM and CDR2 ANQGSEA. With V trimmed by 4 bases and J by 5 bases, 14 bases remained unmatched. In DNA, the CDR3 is TGCAGCGTTGGGGGCACAGGGGGCCACGTAGTTACTGAAGCTTTCTTT. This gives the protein CSVGGTGGHVVTEAFF.

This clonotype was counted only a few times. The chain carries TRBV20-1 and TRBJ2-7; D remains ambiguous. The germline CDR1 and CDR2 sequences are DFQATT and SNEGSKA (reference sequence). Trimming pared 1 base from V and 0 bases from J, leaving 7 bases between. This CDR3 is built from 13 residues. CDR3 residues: CSARVVNSYEQYF. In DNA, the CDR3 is TGCAGTGCTAGAGTTGTGAACTCCTACGAGCAGTACTTC.

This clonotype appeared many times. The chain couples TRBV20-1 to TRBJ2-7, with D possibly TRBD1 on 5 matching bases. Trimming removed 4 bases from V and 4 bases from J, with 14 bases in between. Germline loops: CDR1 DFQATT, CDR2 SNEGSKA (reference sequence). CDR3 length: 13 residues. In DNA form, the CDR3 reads TGCAGTGCTATTCCGGTGGGGCGGTACGAGCAGTACGTC. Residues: CSAIPVGRYEQYV.

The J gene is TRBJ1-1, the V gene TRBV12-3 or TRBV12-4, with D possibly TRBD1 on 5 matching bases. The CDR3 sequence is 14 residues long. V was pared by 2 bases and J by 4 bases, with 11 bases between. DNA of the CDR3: TGTGCCAGCAGTTTAAGGGAGGGGTCCACTGAAGCTTTCTTT. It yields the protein CASSLREGSTEAFF.

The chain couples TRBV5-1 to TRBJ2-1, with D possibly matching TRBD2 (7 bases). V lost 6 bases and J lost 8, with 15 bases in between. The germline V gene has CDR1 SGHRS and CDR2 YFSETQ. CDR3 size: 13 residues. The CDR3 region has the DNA TGCGCCAGCACCCGGGGGGCTGCGTATGAGCAGTTCTTC. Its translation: CASTRGAAYEQFF. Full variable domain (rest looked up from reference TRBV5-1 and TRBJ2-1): KAGVTQTPRYLIKTRGQQVTLSCSPISGHRSVSWYQQTPGQGLQFLFEYFSETQRNKGNFPGRFSGRQFSNSRSEMNVSTLELGDSALYLCASTRGAAYEQFFGPGTRLTVL.

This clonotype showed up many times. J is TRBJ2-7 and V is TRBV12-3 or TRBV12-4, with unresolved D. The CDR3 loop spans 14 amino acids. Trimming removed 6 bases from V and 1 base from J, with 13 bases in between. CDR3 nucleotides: TGTGCCAGCAGCTCCAACGGGTTGTCCTACGAGCAGTACTTC. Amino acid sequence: CASSSNGLSYEQYF.

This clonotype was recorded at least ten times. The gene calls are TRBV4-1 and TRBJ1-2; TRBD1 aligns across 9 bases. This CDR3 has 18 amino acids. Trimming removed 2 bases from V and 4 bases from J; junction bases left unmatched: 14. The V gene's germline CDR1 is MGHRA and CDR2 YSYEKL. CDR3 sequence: CASSQPWGQGRFSYGYTF. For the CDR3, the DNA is TGCGCCAGCAGCCAACCCTGGGGACAGGGCAGGTTTAGCTATGGCTACACCTTC.

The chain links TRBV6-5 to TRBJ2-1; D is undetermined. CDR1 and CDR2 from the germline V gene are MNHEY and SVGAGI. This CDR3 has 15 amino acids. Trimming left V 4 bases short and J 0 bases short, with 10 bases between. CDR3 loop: CASSSTPSSYNEQFF. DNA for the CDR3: TGTGCCAGCAGTTCGACCCCTAGCTCCTACAATGAGCAGTTCTTC.

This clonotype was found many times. The CDR3 is CASSLTVGTEAFF. CDR3 nucleotides: TGTGCCAGCAGCCTAACAGTAGGCACTGAAGCTTTCTTT. The rearrangement links TRBV13 to TRBJ1-1; D remains ambiguous. V was trimmed by 5 bases and J by 4 bases, leaving 11 bases between them. The CDR3 is 13 amino acids. Per germline, CDR1 PRHDT and CDR2 FYEKMQ (reference sequence).

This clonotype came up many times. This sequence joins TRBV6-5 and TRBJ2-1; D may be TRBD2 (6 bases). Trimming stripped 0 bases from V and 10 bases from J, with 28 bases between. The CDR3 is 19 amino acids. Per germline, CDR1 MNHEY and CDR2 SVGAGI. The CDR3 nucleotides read TGTGCCAGCAGTTACTCTGCGCCCTTGATTTTTCGGGAGATTAGAGAGCAGTTCTTC. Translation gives CASSYSAPLIFREIREQFF.

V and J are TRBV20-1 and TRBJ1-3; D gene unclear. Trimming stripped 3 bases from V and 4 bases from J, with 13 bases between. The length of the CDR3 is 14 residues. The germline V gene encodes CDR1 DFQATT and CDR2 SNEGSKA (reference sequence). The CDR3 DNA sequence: TGCAGTGCTAGCCCCGGAGGGAAAGGAAACACCATATATTTT. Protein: CSASPGGKGNTIYF.

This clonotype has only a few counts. The CDR3 DNA reads as TGTGCCAGCAGGGATCAGGGGAGGGATGAAAAACTGTTTTTT. Translated: CASRDQGRDEKLFF. This chain connects TRBV5-6 to TRBJ1-4, with D tentatively TRBD1 (6 bases). The CDR3 is made up of 14 amino acids. Trimming shortened V by 5 bases and J by 6 bases, and 14 bases separated the two germline ends. Per the germline V gene, CDR1 is SGHDT and CDR2 is YYEEEE.

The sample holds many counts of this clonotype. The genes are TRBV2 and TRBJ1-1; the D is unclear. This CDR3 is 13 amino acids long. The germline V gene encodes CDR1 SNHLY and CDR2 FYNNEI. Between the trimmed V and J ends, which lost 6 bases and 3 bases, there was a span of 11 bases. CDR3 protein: CASREAQDTEAFF. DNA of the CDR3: TGTGCCAGCAGGGAGGCCCAGGACACTGAAGCTTTCTTT.

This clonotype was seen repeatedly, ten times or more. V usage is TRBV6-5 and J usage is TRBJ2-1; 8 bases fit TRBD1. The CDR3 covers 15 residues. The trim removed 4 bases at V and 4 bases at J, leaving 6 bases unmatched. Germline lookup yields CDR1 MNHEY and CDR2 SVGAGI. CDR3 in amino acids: CASSSGGAGYNEQFF. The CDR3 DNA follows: TGTGCCAGCAGTTCAGGGGGCGCCGGTTACAATGAGCAGTTCTTC.

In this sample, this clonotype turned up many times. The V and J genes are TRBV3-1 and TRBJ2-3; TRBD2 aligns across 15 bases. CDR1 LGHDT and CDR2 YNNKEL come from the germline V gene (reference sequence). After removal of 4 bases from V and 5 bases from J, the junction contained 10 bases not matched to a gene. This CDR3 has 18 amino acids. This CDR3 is CASSRGLAGGPRGDTQYF. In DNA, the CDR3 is TGTGCCAGCAGCCGCGGACTAGCGGGAGGGCCAAGGGGAGATACGCAGTATTTT.

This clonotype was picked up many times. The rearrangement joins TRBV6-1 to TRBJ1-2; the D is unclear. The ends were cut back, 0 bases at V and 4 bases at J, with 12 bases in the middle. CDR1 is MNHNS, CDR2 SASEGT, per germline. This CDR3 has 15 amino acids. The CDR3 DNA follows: TGTGCCAGCAGTGAAGCGAGGAGCGCGATCTATGGCTACACCTTC. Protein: CASSEARSAIYGYTF.

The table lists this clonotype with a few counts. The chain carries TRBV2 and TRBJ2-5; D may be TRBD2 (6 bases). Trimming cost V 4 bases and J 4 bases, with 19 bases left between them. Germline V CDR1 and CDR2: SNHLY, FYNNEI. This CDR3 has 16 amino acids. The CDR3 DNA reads TGTGCCAGCAGTGCCTTGGCTAGCGTACGGCCAGAGACCCAGTACTTC. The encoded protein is CASSALASVRPETQYF.

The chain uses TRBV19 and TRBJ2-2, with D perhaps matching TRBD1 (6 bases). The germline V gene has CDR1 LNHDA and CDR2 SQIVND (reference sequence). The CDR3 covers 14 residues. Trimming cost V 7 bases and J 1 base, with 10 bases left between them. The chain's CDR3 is CASTGTQNTGELFF. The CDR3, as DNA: TGTGCCAGTACCGGGACACAGAACACCGGGGAGCTGTTTTTT. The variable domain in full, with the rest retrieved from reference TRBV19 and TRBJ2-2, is DGGITQSPKYLFRKEGQNVTLSCEQNLNHDAMYWYRQDPGQGLRLIYYSQIVNDFQKGDIAEGYSVSREKKESFPLTVTSAQKNPTAFYLCASTGTQNTGELFFGEGSRLTVL.

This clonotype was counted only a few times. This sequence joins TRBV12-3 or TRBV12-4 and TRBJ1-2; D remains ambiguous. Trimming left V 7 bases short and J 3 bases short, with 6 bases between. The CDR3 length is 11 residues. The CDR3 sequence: CASNSYYGYTF. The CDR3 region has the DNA TGTGCCAGCAATTCCTACTATGGCTACACCTTC.

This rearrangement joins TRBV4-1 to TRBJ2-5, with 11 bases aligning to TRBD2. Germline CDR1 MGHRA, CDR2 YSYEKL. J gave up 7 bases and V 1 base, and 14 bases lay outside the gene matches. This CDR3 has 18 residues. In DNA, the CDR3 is TGCGCCAGCAGCCAAGGAGGGGTAGCGGGGGGGAACAAATTGACCCAGTACTTC. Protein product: CASSQGGVAGGNKLTQYF.